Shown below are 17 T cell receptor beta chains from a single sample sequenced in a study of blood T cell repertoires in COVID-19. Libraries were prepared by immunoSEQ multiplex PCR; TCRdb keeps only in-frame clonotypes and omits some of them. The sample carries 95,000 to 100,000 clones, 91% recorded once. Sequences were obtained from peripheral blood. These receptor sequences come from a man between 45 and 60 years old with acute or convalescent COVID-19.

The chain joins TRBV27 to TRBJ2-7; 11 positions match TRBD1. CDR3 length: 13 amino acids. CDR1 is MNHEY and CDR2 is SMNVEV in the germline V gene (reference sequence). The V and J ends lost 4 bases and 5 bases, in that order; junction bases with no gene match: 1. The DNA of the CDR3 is TGTGCCAGCAGTTGGGACAGGGGGAACGAGCAGTACTTC. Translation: CASSWDRGNEQYF.

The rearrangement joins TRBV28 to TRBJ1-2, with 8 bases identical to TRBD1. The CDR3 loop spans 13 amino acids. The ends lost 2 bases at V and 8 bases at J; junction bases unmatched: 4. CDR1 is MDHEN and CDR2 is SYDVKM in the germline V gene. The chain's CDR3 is CASSLRTGSGYTF. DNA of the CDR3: TGTGCCAGCAGTTTAAGGACAGGGAGCGGCTACACCTTC.

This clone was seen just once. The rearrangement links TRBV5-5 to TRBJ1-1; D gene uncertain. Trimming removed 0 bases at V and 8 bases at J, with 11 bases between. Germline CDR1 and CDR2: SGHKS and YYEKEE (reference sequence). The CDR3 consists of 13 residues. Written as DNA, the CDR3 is TGTGCCAGCAGCTTGGATATTGGCAGAGAAGCTTTCTTT. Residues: CASSLDIGREAFF.

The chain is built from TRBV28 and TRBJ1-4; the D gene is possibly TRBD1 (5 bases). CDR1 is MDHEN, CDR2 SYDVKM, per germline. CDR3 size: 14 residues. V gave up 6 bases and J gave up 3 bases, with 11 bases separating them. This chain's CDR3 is CASSWTNSNEKLFF. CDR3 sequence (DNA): TGTGCCAGCAGCTGGACAAATTCTAATGAAAAACTGTTTTTT.

The CDR3 coding sequence is TGCGCCAGCAGTGAGTCGCCGGGATTGCGGCAGTTCTTC. Protein product: CASSESPGLRQFF. The chain joins TRBV10-1 to TRBJ2-1; D perhaps matches TRBD2 (5 bases). V was pared by 0 bases and J by 12 bases, with 12 bases between. Germline-derived CDR1 and CDR2 are WNHNN and SYGVQD (reference sequence). This CDR3 has 13 amino acids.

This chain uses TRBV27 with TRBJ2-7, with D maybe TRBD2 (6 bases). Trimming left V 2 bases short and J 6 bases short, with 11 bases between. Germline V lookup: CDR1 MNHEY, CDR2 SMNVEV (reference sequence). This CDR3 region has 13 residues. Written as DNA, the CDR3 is TGTGCCAGCAGTTTACGCGGGACCAGCGAGCAGTACTTC. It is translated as CASSLRGTSEQYF.

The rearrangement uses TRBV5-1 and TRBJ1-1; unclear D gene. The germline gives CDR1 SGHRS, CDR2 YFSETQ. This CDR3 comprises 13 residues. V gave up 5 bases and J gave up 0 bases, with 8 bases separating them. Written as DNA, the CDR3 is TGCGCCAGCAGTAGCACCATGAACACTGAAGCTTTCTTT. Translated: CASSSTMNTEAFF.

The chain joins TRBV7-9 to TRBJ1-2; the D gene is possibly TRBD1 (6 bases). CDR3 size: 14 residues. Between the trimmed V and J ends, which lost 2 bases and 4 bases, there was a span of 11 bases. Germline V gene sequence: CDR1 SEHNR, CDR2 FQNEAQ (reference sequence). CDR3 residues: CASSLSDRTYGYTF. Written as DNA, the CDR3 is TGTGCCAGCAGCTTATCGGACAGAACCTATGGCTACACCTTC.

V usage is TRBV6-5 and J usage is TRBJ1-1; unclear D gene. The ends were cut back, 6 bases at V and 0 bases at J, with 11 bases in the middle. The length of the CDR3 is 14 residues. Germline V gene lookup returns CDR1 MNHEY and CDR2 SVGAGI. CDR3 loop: CASSLGEMNTEAFF. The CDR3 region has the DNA TGTGCCAGCAGCCTAGGAGAAATGAACACTGAAGCTTTCTTT.

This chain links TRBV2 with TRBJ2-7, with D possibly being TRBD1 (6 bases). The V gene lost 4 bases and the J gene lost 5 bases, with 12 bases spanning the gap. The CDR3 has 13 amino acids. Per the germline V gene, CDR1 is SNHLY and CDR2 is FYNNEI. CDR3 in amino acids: CASSVQGSNEQYF. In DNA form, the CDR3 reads TGTGCCAGCAGTGTACAGGGCAGTAACGAGCAGTACTTC.

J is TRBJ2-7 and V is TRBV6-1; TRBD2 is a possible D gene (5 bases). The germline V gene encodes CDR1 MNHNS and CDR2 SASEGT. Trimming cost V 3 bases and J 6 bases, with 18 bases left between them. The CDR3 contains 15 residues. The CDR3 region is CASSEPGTLFGEQYF. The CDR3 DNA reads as TGTGCCAGCAGTGAGCCGGGAACCCTTTTTGGCGAGCAGTACTTC.

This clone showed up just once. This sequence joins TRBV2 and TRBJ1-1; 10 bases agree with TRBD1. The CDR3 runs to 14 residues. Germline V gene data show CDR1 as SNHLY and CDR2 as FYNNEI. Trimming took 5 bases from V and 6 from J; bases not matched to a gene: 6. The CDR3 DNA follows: TGTGCCAGCAGTAGGGACAGGGGACCGCCTGAAGCTTTCTTT. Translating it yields CASSRDRGPPEAFF. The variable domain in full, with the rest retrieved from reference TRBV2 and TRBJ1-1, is EPEVTQTPSHQVTQMGQEVILRCVPISNHLYFYWYRQILGQKVEFLVSFYNNEISEKSEIFDDQFSVERPDGSNFTLKIRSTKLEDSAMYFCASSRDRGPPEAFFGQGTRLTVV.

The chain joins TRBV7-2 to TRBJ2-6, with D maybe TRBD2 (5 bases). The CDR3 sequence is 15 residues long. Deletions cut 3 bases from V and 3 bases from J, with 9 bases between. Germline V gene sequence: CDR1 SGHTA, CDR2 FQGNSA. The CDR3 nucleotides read TGTGCCAGCAGCTTCGGGGTGTTTGGGGCCAACGTCCTGACTTTC. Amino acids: CASSFGVFGANVLTF.

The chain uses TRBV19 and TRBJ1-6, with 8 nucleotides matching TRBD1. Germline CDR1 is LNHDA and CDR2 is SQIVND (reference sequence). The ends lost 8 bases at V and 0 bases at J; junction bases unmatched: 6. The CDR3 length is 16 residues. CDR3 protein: CASEQGGSSYNSPLHF. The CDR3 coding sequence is TGTGCCAGTGAACAGGGGGGGAGCTCCTATAATTCACCCCTCCACTTT.

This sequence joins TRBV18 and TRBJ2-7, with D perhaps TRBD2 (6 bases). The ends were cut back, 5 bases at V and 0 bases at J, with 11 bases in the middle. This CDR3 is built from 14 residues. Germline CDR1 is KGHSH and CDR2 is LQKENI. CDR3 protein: CASSIASVSYEQYF. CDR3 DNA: TGTGCCAGCTCAATCGCTAGCGTCTCCTACGAGCAGTACTTC.

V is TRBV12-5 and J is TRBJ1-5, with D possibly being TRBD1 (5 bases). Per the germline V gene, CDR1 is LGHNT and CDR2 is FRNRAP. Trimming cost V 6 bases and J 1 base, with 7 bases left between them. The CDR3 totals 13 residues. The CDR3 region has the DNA TGTGCTAGTGGCTCAGGGAGCAATCAGCCCCAGCATTTT. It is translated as CASGSGSNQPQHF.

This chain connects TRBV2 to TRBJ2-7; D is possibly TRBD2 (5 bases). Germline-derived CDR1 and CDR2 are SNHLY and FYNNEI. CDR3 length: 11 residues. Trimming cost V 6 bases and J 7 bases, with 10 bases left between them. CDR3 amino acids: CASRLVGEQYF. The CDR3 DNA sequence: TGTGCCAGCAGACTAGTGGGGGAGCAGTACTTC.